This T cell receptor beta chain was recorded in a study of shared clonotypes between healthy human individuals (dated by TCRdb to the early 2020s). For the study in its entirety: Three men and a couple of women, aged 18 to 49 years, made up the cohort. Leukapheresis yielded between about 0.85 and 10 billion PBMCs per donor. Blood TCR repertoires of about 5 healthy adults were deeply sequenced to estimate repertoire size and the extent of clonotype sharing between individuals. For each donor, CD4 naive and CD4 memory were each given three plates, CD8 naive was given two plates, and CD8 memory was given one plate. To increase sequencing depth and limit assay-specific biases, TCR repertoire library preparation and sequencing were carried out by different laboratories using diverse techniques. Findings and caveats that apply to the study as a whole: Naive subsets generally had larger estimated clonotype richness than memory subsets did. Clonotypes shared by all four sorted-subset donors showed higher generation probabilities than non-shared clonotypes. Because the study included a small number of donors, the genetic and exposure-history diversity represented was limited. Sampling was restricted to blood, and TCR repertoires in tissue are likely to differ from TCR repertoires in blood. Incomplete sequencing was indicated by rarefaction of sorted-subset datasets, despite the large sequencing depth. Pairwise subsampling led to the expectation that sequencing depth would affect the degree of clonotype sharing among donors. Sharing across a few donors was observed for approximately 5% of naive CD4, 3.5% of naive CD8, 2% to 2.5% of memory CD4, and roughly 0.4% of memory CD8 clonotypes.

Using the deep immunoSEQ assay, TCR CDR3 regions were amplified from genomic DNA by multiplex PCR. Extracted genomic DNA from each cell subset was distributed evenly across all wells of several immunoSEQ 96-well plates, and each plate was treated as a replicate. For sorted subsets, each replicate PCR was loaded with about 200 ng genomic DNA, equivalent to 30,000 to 35,000 T cell genomes. Purified libraries were measured with a Qubit 3.0 fluorometer, size-checked on a Bioanalyzer 2100, and measured again with the KAPA Library Quantification kit. Every immunoSEQ 96-well plate was sequenced on a dedicated single-read 150-cycle Illumina NextSeq 550 flow cell. The authors' analysis ran thus. Because the immunoSEQ output included only junctional sequences and no quality scores, the filtering could not be the same as the filtering used for full-length reads. Sequences were annotated with PyIR, a Python wrapper for IgBLAST v1.9, and V/J genes and CDR3 were assigned using IMGT germline references. Reads with weak V/J assignments (E-value above 1e-6), missing CDR3, stop codons, out-of-frame junctions, or ambiguous translated residues were removed. V3J clonotypes were defined by identical inferred V gene, J gene, and CDR3 amino acid sequence. The percentage overlap between two repertoires was calculated by dividing the number of shared unique clonotypes by the size of the smaller repertoire. RTK rarefaction, the Chao1 estimator, and Recon v2.1 estimates of unobserved clonotypes were used to assess repertoire richness. Generation probabilities for all TCRbeta clonotypes obtained by the gDNA method from a handful of donors were computed using OLGA. Drawn from immuneACCESS, this table holds only the in-frame rearrangements with V and J called that TCRdb kept. Clones are partly lost; checked studies trace under half to an unresolved V gene and leave the rest unexplained. That table gives V, J and clone size, and the DNA gave D and trimming. This sample holds 1.5 million to 2.5 million clones; less than 95% were observed only once. The ten most abundant clones make up approximately 1% of the sample.

CD8 naive samples were CD45RO-negative cells positively selected for CCR7, giving a CD45RA+CCR7+ population that excluded TemRA cells. Donors were healthy HIV-negative adults with no recently reported acute infections or vaccinations. Every donor was a Caucasian adult residing in Nashville, Tennessee, USA. Blood was collected by leukapheresis, and PBMCs were isolated by Ficoll-Histopaque density gradient centrifugation and then cryopreserved in liquid nitrogen vapor phase. Purity and quantity of every magnetically sorted T cell population were checked by analytical flow cytometry. Genomic DNA was isolated from each sorted fraction and quantified by UV absorbance on a Nanodrop 2000c. Turning to this clone: The antigen it recognizes is unknown. Per-base qualities were not stored, and no clone one base away is much larger.

This TCR derives from a man aged 18 to 29 in good health. What was sequenced was naive CD8+ T cells sorted from blood. The cell subset or site label corresponds to: CD45RA+CCR7+.

CDR3 region: CASSRSGRDTQYF. In nucleotide form, the sequence is TGTGCCAGCAGCCGGAGCGGGAGGGATACGCAGTATTTT. The V and J genes are TRBV7-8 and TRBJ2-3; 9 of the junction bases match TRBD2. CDR1 and CDR2 were assigned from the germline V gene as SGHVS and FQNEAQ. Spanning cysteine to phenylalanine, the CDR3 consists of 13 amino acids. Only the CDR3 part of the read is kept: 39 bases, read in frame from the first base. V is cut back by 5 bases and J by 6 bases, with 3 bases in the junction unmatched.